The 15 T cell receptor beta chains reported below all come from one sample, sequenced in a study. Via MiXCR, TCRdb re-called the RT-PCR reads, giving one row per CDR3 protein. Among approximately 720,000 distinct CDR3 sequences listed, 14% were seen once. The material sequenced was memory CD4+ T cells from blood. The receptors originated from a female donor in good health, serving as a healthy control.

The V call is TRBV6-1, the J call TRBJ1-5, with 12 bases fitting TRBD1. The CDR3 contains 16 residues. Germline CDR1 MNHNS, CDR2 SASEGT. J gave up 9 bases and V 7 bases, and 13 bases lay outside the gene matches. The CDR3 nucleotides read TGTGCCAGCATGGGGACAGGGGGCGGATTTCGTAGGCCCCAGCATTTT. This sequence encodes CASMGTGGGFRRPQHF.

This clonotype has a handful of counts. The V and J genes are TRBV15 and TRBJ2-1; weak D call: TRBD2 (5 bases). Germline values: CDR1 LNHNV, CDR2 YYDKDF (reference sequence). The CDR3 is made up of 13 amino acids. Trimming took 0 bases from V and 8 from J, leaving 8 bases between them. The CDR3 loop reads CATSRDRGDEQFF. The CDR3 DNA reads as TGTGCCACCAGCAGAGATCGGGGAGATGAGCAGTTCTTC.

The CDR3 protein is CASSQLPGVGTDTQYF. CDR3 nucleotides: TGCGCCAGCAGCCAACTACCGGGGGTGGGGACAGATACGCAGTATTTT. The rearrangement uses TRBV4-3 and TRBJ2-3; possibly TRBD2 for D (6 bases). The V gene lost 2 bases and the J gene lost 3 bases, with 15 bases spanning the gap. CDR3 size: 16 residues. Germline CDR1 reads LGHNA; CDR2 reads YSLEER.

This clonotype has ten or more counts. The chain recombines TRBV5-1 with TRBJ1-4; the D gene is possibly TRBD1 (5 bases). CDR1 and CDR2 (germline): SGHRS, YFSETQ. The V gene lost 3 bases and the J gene lost 3 bases, with 9 bases spanning the gap. CDR3 length equals 14 residues. CDR3 in amino acids: CASSSTDPNEKLFF. The CDR3 bases are TGCGCCAGCAGCTCGACAGACCCTAATGAAAAACTGTTTTTT.

The gene calls are TRBV7-2 and TRBJ1-5; D perhaps matches TRBD1 (6 bases). The germline V and J ends were trimmed by 0 bases and 3 bases, with 12 bases remaining between them. The CDR3 sequence is 16 residues long. CDR1 and CDR2 (germline): SGHTA, FQGNSA. The CDR3 region has the DNA TGTGCCAGCAGCTTAGCGGGGGCAGGCGTCAATCAGCCCCAGCATTTT. It translates to CASSLAGAGVNQPQHF.

This clonotype has ten or more counts. V is TRBV6-4 and J is TRBJ1-1; no clear D gene. Germline V lookup: CDR1 MRHNA, CDR2 SNTAGT. V was pared by 6 bases and J by 5 bases, with 13 bases between. The CDR3 has 13 amino acids. CDR3 residues: CASSEGELTEAFF. The CDR3 DNA is TGTGCCAGCAGCGAGGGAGAGTTAACTGAAGCTTTCTTT.

The genes are TRBV7-9 and TRBJ2-3; perhaps TRBD2 as D (5 bases). Germline CDR1 reads SEHNR; CDR2 reads FQNEAQ (reference sequence). V lost 0 bases, J lost 6 bases, and 10 bases lay in between. CDR3 length equals 14 residues. The CDR3 sequence: CASSLAAGSDTQYF. The CDR3 DNA sequence: TGTGCCAGCAGCTTAGCCGCGGGCTCGGATACGCAGTATTTT.

This clonotype has just a few counts. This sequence joins TRBV20-1 and TRBJ1-3; 7 bases match TRBD1. CDR1 and CDR2 from the germline V gene are DFQATT and SNEGSKA (reference sequence). This CDR3 has 15 amino acids. V trimming: 5 bases; J trimming: 0 bases; junction bases outside the gene matches: 7. The CDR3 nucleotides read TGCAGTGCTGCCCCCGGGACAGCCTCTGGAAACACCATATATTTT. Translated: CSAAPGTASGNTIYF.

This clonotype occurred many times. The chain is built from TRBV29-1 and TRBJ2-5; D call uncertain. Germline CDR1 is SQVTM and CDR2 is ANQGSEA. The V gene lost 2 bases and the J gene lost 1 base, with 11 bases spanning the gap. This CDR3 comprises 14 residues. The CDR3 DNA reads as TGCAGCGTTGAACGCCCCGGGTCCCAAGAGACCCAGTACTTC. Protein: CSVERPGSQETQYF.

This chain links TRBV20-1 with TRBJ2-5; D possibly uses TRBD1 or TRBD2 (5 bases each). Germline CDR1 is DFQATT and CDR2 is SNEGSKA (reference sequence). There are 16 residues in the CDR3. Trimming shortened V by 2 bases and J by 4 bases, and 20 bases separated the two germline ends. The CDR3, as DNA: TGCAGTGCTAGAATGGGAGCAGGGAGACGGGTAGAGACCCAGTACTTC. Encoded protein: CSARMGAGRRVETQYF.

A single count supports this clonotype. This chain uses TRBV20-1 with TRBJ2-1, with a tentative D call TRBD2 (5 bases). The V gene lost 2 bases and the J gene lost 7 bases, with 18 bases spanning the gap. The CDR3 has 15 residues. CDR1 DFQATT and CDR2 SNEGSKA come from the germline V gene (reference sequence). The CDR3 region has the DNA TGCAGTGCTAGAATAAGCGGAACCCACGGGAATGAGCAGTTCTTC. Its translation is CSARISGTHGNEQFF.

This clonotype was counted many times. The chain employs TRBV4-2 and TRBJ2-5; 7 nucleotides agree with TRBD1. Germline-derived CDR1 and CDR2 are LGHNA and YNFKEQ. The CDR3 length is 15 residues. Losses at the gene ends were 0 bases for V and 3 bases for J; bases not matched to a gene: 4. CDR3 protein: CASSQEGQGEETQYF. The CDR3 nucleotides read TGTGCCAGCAGCCAAGAAGGCCAGGGGGAAGAGACCCAGTACTTC.

This clonotype was found a few times. The V and J genes are TRBV6-6 and TRBJ1-2, with D uncertain. Germline V gene lookup returns CDR1 MNHNY and CDR2 SVGAGI (reference sequence). The ends were cut back, 3 bases at V and 6 bases at J, with 8 bases in the middle. The CDR3 extends over 12 amino acids. CDR3 coding DNA: TGTGCCAGCAGTTATAGGGTGGATGGCTACACCTTC. Translating it yields CASSYRVDGYTF.

Only one count was recorded for this clonotype. V and J are TRBV6-5 and TRBJ1-3, with 9 bases lining up with TRBD1. The CDR3 runs to 16 residues. Losses at the gene ends were 5 bases for V and 1 base for J; bases not matched to a gene: 6. The germline gives CDR1 MNHEY, CDR2 SVGAGI. The CDR3 here is CASSPTGGTSGNTIYF. For the CDR3, the DNA is TGTGCCAGCAGTCCGACAGGGGGGACTTCTGGAAACACCATATATTTT.

This clonotype was detected a few times. The chain links TRBV7-2 to TRBJ2-7; 9 bases line up with TRBD1. The germline gives CDR1 SGHTA, CDR2 FQGNSA. Trimming removed 2 bases from V and 4 bases from J; junction bases left unmatched: 6. The CDR3 is made up of 15 amino acids. The CDR3 nucleotides read TGTGCCAGCAGCTTATCCGGGACAGGGAGGTACGAGCAGTACTTC. As protein: CASSLSGTGRYEQYF.